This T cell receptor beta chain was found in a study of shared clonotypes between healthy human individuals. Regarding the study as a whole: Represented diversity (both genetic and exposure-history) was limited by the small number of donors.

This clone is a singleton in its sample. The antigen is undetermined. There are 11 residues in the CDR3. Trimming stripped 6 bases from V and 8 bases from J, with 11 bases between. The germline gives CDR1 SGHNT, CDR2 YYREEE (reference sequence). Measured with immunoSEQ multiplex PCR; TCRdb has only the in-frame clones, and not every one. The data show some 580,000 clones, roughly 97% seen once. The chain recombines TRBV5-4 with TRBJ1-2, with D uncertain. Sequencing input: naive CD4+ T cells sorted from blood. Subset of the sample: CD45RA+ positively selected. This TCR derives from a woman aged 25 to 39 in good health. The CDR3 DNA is TGTGCCAGCACCATTAGCGGCGGCTACACCTTC. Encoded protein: CASTISGGYTF.